Shown below are 8 T cell receptor beta chains from a single sample sequenced in a study of T cells in Graves' hyperthyroidism and ophthalmopathy. RNA transcripts served as the template for amplifying TCR beta CDR3 regions. The study used the HTBI primer set for a first-round RT-PCR of the TCR CDR3. Using its own MiXCR run on the multiplex PCR reads, TCRdb lists one record per CDR3 protein. The data hold some 580,000 distinct CDR3 sequences, with around 15% observed a single time. Material for sequencing was blood. The receptors originated from a woman between 40 and 50 years old with Graves' ophthalmopathy.

This clonotype was recorded at least ten times. This chain connects TRBV2 to TRBJ1-2, with TRBD1 matching over 9 bases. This CDR3 spans 15 amino acids. Unmatched junction bases numbered 9, after V lost 6 bases and J lost 4 bases. Germline V lookup: CDR1 SNHLY, CDR2 FYNNEI. CDR3: CASSTLAGQGYGYTF. The DNA for the CDR3 is TGTGCCAGCAGCACCCTAGCGGGACAGGGCTATGGCTACACCTTC. The variable domain in full, completed from reference TRBV2 and TRBJ1-2, reads EPEVTQTPSHQVTQMGQEVILRCVPISNHLYFYWYRQILGQKVEFLVSFYNNEISEKSEIFDDQFSVERPDGSNFTLKIRSTKLEDSAMYFCASSTLAGQGYGYTFGSGTRLTVV.

About this clonotype: With a much larger clone just one base away, this may be a read error. This CDR3 reads CASSSVGALETQYF. In DNA form, the CDR3 reads TGTGCCAGCAGTTCTGTGGGGGCGCTGGAGACCCAGTACTTC. The chain recombines TRBV28 with TRBJ2-5; D might be TRBD1 (6 bases). Germline-derived CDR1 and CDR2 are MDHEN and SYDVKM. Trimming removed 4 bases from V and 5 bases from J, with 14 bases in between. The CDR3 spans 14 residues.

This clonotype was counted ten times or more. V is TRBV5-1 and J is TRBJ2-3, with a weak D call TRBD1 (5 bases). Germline CDR1 is SGHRS and CDR2 is YFSETQ. V was clipped by 5 bases and J by 0 bases, with 7 bases between them. The CDR3 has 13 amino acids. The CDR3 reads CASRRGSTDTQYF. CDR3 nucleotides: TGCGCCAGCAGAAGGGGAAGCACAGATACGCAGTATTTT.

The chain recombines TRBV4-1 with TRBJ2-1; D remains ambiguous. Trimming stripped 1 base from V and 10 bases from J, with 11 bases between. This CDR3 is 13 amino acids long. The germline V gene has CDR1 MGHRA and CDR2 YSYEKL. The CDR3 nucleotides are TGCGCCAGCAGCCAAGTCCTACGTGGGGAGCAGTTCTTC. It encodes CASSQVLRGEQFF.

This clonotype was seen repeatedly, ten times or more. The CDR3 DNA follows: TGTGCCAGCAGCCAATATTTGGGGGAGCGCAAAAATGAGCAGTTCTTC. It encodes CASSQYLGERKNEQFF. V usage is TRBV3-1 and J usage is TRBJ2-1; D is tentatively TRBD1 or TRBD2 (5 bases each). The CDR3 sequence is 16 residues long. V dropped 2 bases and J dropped 7 bases, with 18 bases sitting between them. The V gene's germline CDR1 is LGHDT and CDR2 YNNKEL (reference sequence).

On this clonotype: The conserved final phenylalanine or tryptophan is absent from the CDR3, which likely points to a read error. This sequence joins TRBV2 and TRBJ1-2; the D gene is possibly TRBD1 (5 bases). Germline V gene data show CDR1 as SNHLY and CDR2 as FYNNEI. V gave up 8 bases and J gave up 6 bases, with 13 bases separating them. CDR3 length: 12 residues. Here the CDR3 reads CASLGTTDGYTL. CDR3 DNA sequence: TGTGCCAGCCTTGGGACGACCGATGGCTACACCCTC.

As regards this clonotype: At one end, the junction sequence differs from germline, possibly due to a read error. The chain couples TRBV28 to TRBJ1-5; D is ambiguous. This CDR3 has 14 residues. Germline V gene data show CDR1 as MDHEN and CDR2 as SYDVKM. CDR3 sequence reads: CASSLGPSNQPRHF. CDR3 bases: TGTGCCAGCAGTTTAGGACCTAGCAATCAGCCCCGGCATTTT. Full variable domain (outside the CDR3, taken from reference TRBV28 and TRBJ1-5): DVKVTQSSRYLVKRTGEKVFLECVQDMDHENMFWYRQDPGLGLRLIYFSYDVKMKEKGDIPEGYSVSREKKERFSLILESASTNQTSMYLCASSLGPSNQPRHFGDGTRLSIL.

This clonotype was counted at least ten times. V usage is TRBV12-3 or TRBV12-4 and J usage is TRBJ2-5; TRBD2 matches 7 bases. The CDR3 has 13 amino acids. J gave up 2 bases and V 9 bases, and 6 bases lay outside the gene matches. The chain's CDR3 is CASMGRGQETQYF. As DNA, the CDR3 is TGTGCCAGTATGGGGCGGGGGCAAGAGACCCAGTACTTC.